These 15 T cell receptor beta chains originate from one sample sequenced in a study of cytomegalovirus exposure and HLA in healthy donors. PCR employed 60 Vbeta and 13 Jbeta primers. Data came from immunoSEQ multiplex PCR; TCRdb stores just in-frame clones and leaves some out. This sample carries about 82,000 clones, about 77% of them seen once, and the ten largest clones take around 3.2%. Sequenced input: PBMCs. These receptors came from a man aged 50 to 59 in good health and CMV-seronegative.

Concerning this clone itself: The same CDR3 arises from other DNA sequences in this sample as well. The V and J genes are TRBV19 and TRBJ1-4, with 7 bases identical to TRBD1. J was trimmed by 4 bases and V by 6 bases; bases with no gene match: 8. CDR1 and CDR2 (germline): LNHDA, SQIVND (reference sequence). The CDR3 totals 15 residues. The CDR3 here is CASSPPGQLNEKLFF. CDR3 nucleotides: TGTGCCAGTAGCCCACCGGGACAGCTTAATGAAAAACTGTTTTTT.

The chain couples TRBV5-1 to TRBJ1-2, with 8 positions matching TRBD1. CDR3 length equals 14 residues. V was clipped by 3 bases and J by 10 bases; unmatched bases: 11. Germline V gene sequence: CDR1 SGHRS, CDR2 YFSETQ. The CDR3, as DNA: TGCGCCAGCAGCTGGTCGACAGGGGTGAGTGACTACACCTTC. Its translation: CASSWSTGVSDYTF.

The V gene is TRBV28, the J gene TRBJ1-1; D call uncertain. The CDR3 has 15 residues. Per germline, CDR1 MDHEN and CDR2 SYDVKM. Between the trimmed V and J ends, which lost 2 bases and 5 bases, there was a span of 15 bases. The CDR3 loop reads CASSLPLWGGTEAFF. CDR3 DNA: TGTGCCAGCAGTTTACCCCTATGGGGAGGGACTGAAGCTTTCTTT.

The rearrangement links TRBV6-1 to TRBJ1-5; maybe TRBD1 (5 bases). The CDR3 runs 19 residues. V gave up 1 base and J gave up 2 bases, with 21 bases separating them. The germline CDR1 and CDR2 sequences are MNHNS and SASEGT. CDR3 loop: CASSEGAGITWSGNQPQHF. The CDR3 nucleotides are TGTGCCAGCAGTGAAGGGGCAGGGATTACTTGGAGCGGCAATCAGCCCCAGCATTTT.

The CDR3 sequence is CASRTTGVNEQFF. The CDR3 nucleotides read TGTGCCAGCAGGACAACCGGGGTCAATGAGCAGTTCTTC. The V and J genes are TRBV25-1 and TRBJ2-1; D possibly corresponds to TRBD2 (5 bases). V was cut by 6 bases and J by 6 bases, with 12 bases left in between. The CDR3 contains 13 residues. CDR1 and CDR2 from the germline V gene are MGHDK and SYGVNS. Using reference TRBV25-1 and TRBJ2-1 for the parts outside the CDR3, the full variable domain is EADIYQTPRYLVIGTGKKITLECSQTMGHDKMYWYQQDPGMELHLIHYSYGVNSTEKGDLSSESTVSRIRTEHFPLTLESARPSHTSQYLCASRTTGVNEQFFGPGTRLTVL.

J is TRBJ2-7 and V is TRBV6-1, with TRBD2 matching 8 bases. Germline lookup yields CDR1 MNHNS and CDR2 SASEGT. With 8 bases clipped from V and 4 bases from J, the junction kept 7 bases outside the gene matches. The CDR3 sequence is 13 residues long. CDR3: CASEGAGGYEQYF. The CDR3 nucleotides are TGTGCCAGCGAAGGTGCGGGAGGATACGAGCAGTACTTC.

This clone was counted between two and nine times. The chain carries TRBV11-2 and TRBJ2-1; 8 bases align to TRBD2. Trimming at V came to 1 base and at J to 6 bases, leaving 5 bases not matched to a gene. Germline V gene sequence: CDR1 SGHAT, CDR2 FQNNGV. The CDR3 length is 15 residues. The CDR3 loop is CASSLGSLAGNEQFF. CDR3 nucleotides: TGTGCCAGCAGCTTAGGATCGCTAGCGGGCAATGAGCAGTTCTTC.

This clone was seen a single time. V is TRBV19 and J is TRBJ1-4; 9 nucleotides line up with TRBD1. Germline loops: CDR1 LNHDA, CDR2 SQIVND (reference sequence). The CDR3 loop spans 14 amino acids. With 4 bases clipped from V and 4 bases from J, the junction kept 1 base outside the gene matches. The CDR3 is CASSRTGDNEKLFF. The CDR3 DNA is TGTGCCAGTAGTAGGACAGGGGATAATGAAAAACTGTTTTTT.

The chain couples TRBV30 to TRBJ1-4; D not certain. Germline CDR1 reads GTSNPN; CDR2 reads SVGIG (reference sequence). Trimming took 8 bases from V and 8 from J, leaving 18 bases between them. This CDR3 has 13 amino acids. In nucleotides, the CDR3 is TGTGCCCGTACCGCTTCCAGCGGCGAAAAACTGTTTTTT. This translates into CARTASSGEKLFF.

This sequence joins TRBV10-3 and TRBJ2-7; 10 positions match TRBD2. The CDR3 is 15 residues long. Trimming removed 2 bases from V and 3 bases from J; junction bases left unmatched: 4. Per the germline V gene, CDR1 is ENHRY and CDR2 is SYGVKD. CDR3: CAISEVAGGNYEQYF. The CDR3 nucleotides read TGTGCCATCAGTGAGGTAGCGGGGGGAAACTACGAGCAGTACTTC.

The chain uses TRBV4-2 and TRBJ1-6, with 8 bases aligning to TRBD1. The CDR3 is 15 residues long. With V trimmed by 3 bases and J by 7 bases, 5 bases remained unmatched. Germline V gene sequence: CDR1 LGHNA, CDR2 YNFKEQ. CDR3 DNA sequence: TGTGCCAGCAGCCAGTCCCGGGACAGGAATTCACCCCTCCACTTT. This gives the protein CASSQSRDRNSPLHF.

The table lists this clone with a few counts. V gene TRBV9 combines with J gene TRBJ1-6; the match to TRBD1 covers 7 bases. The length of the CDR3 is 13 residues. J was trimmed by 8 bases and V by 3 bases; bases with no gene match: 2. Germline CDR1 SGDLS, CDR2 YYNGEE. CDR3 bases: TGTGCCAGCAGCGGGGACAGCCATTCACCCCTCCACTTT. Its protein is CASSGDSHSPLHF. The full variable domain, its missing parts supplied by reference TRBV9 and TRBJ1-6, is DSGVTQTPKHLITATGQRVTLRCSPRSGDLSVYWYQQSLDQGLQFLIQYYNGEERAKGNILERFSAQQFPDLHSELNLSSLELGDSALYFCASSGDSHSPLHFGNGTRLTVT.

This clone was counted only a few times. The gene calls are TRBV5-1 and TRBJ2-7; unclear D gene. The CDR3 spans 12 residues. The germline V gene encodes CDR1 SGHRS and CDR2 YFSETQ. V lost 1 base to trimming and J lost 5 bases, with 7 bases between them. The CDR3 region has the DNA TGCGCCAGCAGCTTGACTACGGACGAGCAGTACTTC. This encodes CASSLTTDEQYF.

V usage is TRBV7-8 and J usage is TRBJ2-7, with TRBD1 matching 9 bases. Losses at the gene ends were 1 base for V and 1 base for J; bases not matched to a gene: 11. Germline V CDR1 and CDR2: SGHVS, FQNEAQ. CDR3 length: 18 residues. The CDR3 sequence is CASSLGEPTTGGSYEQYF. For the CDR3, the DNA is TGTGCCAGCAGCTTAGGGGAGCCGACGACAGGGGGGTCCTACGAGCAGTACTTC.

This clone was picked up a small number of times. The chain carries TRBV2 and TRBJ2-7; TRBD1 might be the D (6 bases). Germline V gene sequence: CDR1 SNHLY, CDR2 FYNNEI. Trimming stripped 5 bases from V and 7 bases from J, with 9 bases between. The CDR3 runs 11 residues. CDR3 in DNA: TGTGCCAGCAGTCCCCAGGGGGAGCAGTACTTC. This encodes CASSPQGEQYF.